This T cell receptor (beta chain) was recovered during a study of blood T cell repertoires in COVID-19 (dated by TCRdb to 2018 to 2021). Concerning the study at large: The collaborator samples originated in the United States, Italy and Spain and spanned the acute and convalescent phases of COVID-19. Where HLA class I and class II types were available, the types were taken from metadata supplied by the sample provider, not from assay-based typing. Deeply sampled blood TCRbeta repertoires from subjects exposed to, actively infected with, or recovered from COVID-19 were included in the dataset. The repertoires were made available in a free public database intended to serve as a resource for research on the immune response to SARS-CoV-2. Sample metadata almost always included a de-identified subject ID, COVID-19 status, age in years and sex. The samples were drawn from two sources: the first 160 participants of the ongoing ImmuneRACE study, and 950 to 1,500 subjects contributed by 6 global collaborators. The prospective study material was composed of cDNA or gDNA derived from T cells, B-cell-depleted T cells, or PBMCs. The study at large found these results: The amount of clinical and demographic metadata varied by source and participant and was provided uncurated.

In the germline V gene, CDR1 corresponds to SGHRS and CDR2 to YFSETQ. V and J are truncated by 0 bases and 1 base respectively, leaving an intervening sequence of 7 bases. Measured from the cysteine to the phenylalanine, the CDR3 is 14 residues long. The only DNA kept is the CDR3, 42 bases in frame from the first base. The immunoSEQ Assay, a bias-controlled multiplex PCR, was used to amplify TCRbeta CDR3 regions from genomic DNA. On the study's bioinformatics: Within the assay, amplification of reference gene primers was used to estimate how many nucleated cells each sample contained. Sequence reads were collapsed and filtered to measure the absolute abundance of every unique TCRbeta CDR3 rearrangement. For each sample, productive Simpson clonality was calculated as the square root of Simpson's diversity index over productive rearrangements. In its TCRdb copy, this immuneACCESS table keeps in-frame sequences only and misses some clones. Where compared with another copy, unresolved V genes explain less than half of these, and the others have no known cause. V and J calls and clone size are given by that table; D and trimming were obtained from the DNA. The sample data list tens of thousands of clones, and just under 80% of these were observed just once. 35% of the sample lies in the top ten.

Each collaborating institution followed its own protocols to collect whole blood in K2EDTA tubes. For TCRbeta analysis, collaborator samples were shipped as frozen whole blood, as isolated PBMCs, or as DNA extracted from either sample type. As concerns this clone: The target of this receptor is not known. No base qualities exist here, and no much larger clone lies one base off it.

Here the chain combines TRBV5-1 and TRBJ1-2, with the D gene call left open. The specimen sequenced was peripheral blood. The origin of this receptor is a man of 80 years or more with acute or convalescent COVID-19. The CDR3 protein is CASSLEQSNYGYTF. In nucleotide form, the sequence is TGCGCCAGCAGCTTGGAACAGAGTAACTATGGCTACACCTTC.